The next 27 T cell receptor beta chains were all read from a single sample in a study of CD8 T cells in Susac syndrome. The authors reverse transcribed about 0.5 to 1 ug RNA with random hexamers. TCRdb reprocessed the immunoSEQ multiplex PCR reads with MiXCR, giving one entry per CDR3 protein. The top ten hold roughly 0.12% of the sample, which has 160,000 or so distinct CDR3 sequences, approximately 94% seen once. Sequencing was carried out using CD4+ T cells from PBMCs. Every receptor here comes from a human donor with Susac syndrome.

This chain joins TRBV18 and TRBJ1-5; D unresolved. V lost 2 bases and J lost 6, with 14 bases in between. The CDR3 contains 15 residues. Per germline, CDR1 KGHSH and CDR2 LQKENI. This chain's CDR3 is CASSPGLALGQPQHF. In nucleotides, the CDR3 is TGTGCCAGCTCACCAGGGTTGGCGTTGGGTCAGCCCCAGCATTTT.

The V call is TRBV20-1, the J call TRBJ1-1, with 7 bases fitting TRBD1. The CDR3 length is 14 residues. Germline CDR1 and CDR2: DFQATT and SNEGSKA (reference sequence). V lost 5 bases to trimming and J lost 2 bases; unmatched junction nucleotides: 8. The CDR3 bases are TGCAGTGCTGGGGAGGGGACAGTAAACACTGAAGCTTTCTTT. It specifies CSAGEGTVNTEAFF.

This chain links TRBV6-6 with TRBJ1-1; TRBD1 matches at 8 bases. The CDR3 totals 14 residues. Germline CDR1 is MNHNY and CDR2 is SVGAGI (reference sequence). V gave up 6 bases and J gave up 8 bases; unmatched junction bases: 11. CDR3 region: CASSPDGTGKEAFF. Written as DNA, the CDR3 is TGTGCCAGCAGCCCCGACGGGACAGGAAAAGAAGCTTTCTTT.

V is TRBV11-2 and J is TRBJ2-2; no firm D call. The CDR3 contains 14 residues. V was shortened by 7 bases and J by 1 base, with 10 bases between the two germline ends. The germline CDR1 and CDR2 sequences are SGHAT and FQNNGV. CDR3 coding DNA: TGTGCCAGCATCCTCGGTGGGAACACCGGGGAGCTGTTTTTT. Translated: CASILGGNTGELFF.

The chain carries TRBV2 and TRBJ1-5; D not certain. CDR3 length: 13 residues. The germline gives CDR1 SNHLY, CDR2 FYNNEI. Trimming stripped 7 bases from V and 5 bases from J, with 12 bases between. The DNA of the CDR3 is TGTGCCAGCATGAGAGGGTTGGATCAGCCCCAGCATTTT. Its protein is CASMRGLDQPQHF.

The chain combines TRBV6-6 with TRBJ1-6, with 8 bases matching TRBD1. With 4 bases clipped from V and 6 bases from J, the junction kept 5 bases outside the gene matches. Germline-derived CDR1 and CDR2 are MNHNY and SVGAGI (reference sequence). The CDR3 consists of 15 residues. CDR3 sequence (DNA): TGTGCCAGCAGTTCCGACAGGGGATTTAATTCACCCCTCCACTTT. This gives the protein CASSSDRGFNSPLHF.

V is TRBV23-1 and J is TRBJ2-5; TRBD1 might be the D (6 bases). TRBV23-1 is an ORF, and what it does is uncertain. The CDR3 totals 14 residues. V was trimmed by 3 bases and J by 1 base, leaving 9 bases between them. The CDR3 loop reads CASSHRQVQETQYF. The CDR3 coding sequence is TGCGCCAGCAGTCATAGACAGGTCCAAGAGACCCAGTACTTC.

This sequence joins TRBV15 and TRBJ2-2; TRBD1 is a possible D gene (6 bases). Trimming left V 1 base short and J 1 base short, with 13 bases between. CDR3 size: 17 residues. Germline V gene data show CDR1 as LNHNV and CDR2 as YYDKDF (reference sequence). The CDR3 loop is CATSRGDTPLNTGELFF. DNA for the CDR3: TGTGCCACCAGCAGAGGGGACACCCCCCTGAACACCGGGGAGCTGTTTTTT.

V and J are TRBV5-6 and TRBJ1-2; TRBD1 aligns across 7 bases. Trimming cost V 4 bases and J 8 bases; bases outside gene matches: 8. CDR3 length: 13 amino acids. Germline V lookup: CDR1 SGHDT, CDR2 YYEEEE. The DNA for the CDR3 is TGTGCCAGCAGCCTTCAGGGGGACCGGGGCTACACCTTC. It is translated as CASSLQGDRGYTF. Using reference TRBV5-6 and TRBJ1-2 for the parts outside the CDR3, the full variable domain is DAGVTQSPTHLIKTRGQQVTLRCSPKSGHDTVSWYQQALGQGPQFIFQYYEEEERQRGNFPDRFSGHQFPNYSSELNVNALLLGDSALYLCASSLQGDRGYTFGSGTRLTVV.

The rearrangement joins TRBV12-3 or TRBV12-4 to TRBJ2-3, with 8 bases aligning to TRBD2. The V gene end was trimmed by 3 bases and the J gene end by 5 bases; junction bases not matched to a gene: 1. The CDR3 extends over 13 amino acids. This CDR3 is CASSFGGGDTQYF. In nucleotides, the CDR3 is TGTGCCAGCAGTTTCGGGGGGGGAGATACGCAGTATTTT.

The V and J genes are TRBV20-1 and TRBJ2-1; 8 bases are a match to TRBD2. CDR3 length: 14 amino acids. J lost 6 bases, V lost 3 bases, and 7 bases had no gene match. CDR1 is DFQATT and CDR2 is SNEGSKA in the germline V gene (reference sequence). The CDR3 bases are TGCAGTGCTAGGGGGGCCGGGGGGGTCAATGAGCAGTTCTTC. It is translated as CSARGAGGVNEQFF.

This sequence joins TRBV20-1 and TRBJ2-5, with 10 bases aligning to TRBD1. The CDR3 runs to 14 residues. In germline, CDR1 is DFQATT, CDR2 SNEGSKA (reference sequence). V lost 3 bases to trimming and J lost 5 bases; unmatched junction nucleotides: 6. Here the CDR3 DNA reads TGCAGTGCTAGTAGACAGGGGGCGGGGGAGACCCAGTACTTC. Amino acid sequence: CSASRQGAGETQYF.

This sequence joins TRBV5-1 and TRBJ2-5; 7 positions match TRBD2. The germline CDR1 and CDR2 sequences are SGHRS and YFSETQ. The V gene end was trimmed by 4 bases and the J gene end by 1 base; junction bases not matched to a gene: 10. The CDR3 has 16 residues. Here the CDR3 DNA reads TGCGCCAGCAGCCCCACCCTGGGCGGGGGCCAAGAGACCCAGTACTTC. It translates to CASSPTLGGGQETQYF.

This chain connects TRBV20-1 to TRBJ2-1; D is perhaps TRBD2 (5 bases). Germline lookup yields CDR1 DFQATT and CDR2 SNEGSKA (reference sequence). The CDR3 totals 15 residues. Trimming cost V 4 bases and J 6 bases, with 19 bases left between them. CDR3 sequence: CSATDPKNSVNEQFF. In DNA form, the CDR3 reads TGCAGTGCTACGGACCCTAAGAATAGCGTCAATGAGCAGTTCTTC.

The chain uses TRBV20-1 and TRBJ2-1; D tentatively fits TRBD1 or TRBD2 (7 bases each). The CDR3 has 16 residues. The germline gives CDR1 DFQATT, CDR2 SNEGSKA (reference sequence). Trimming removed 4 bases from V and 6 bases from J, with 22 bases in between. The CDR3 spells CSANRDSLGGGNEQFF. DNA for the CDR3: TGCAGTGCTAACCGGGACAGCCTGGGCGGGGGCAATGAGCAGTTCTTC.

CDR3 sequence: CASSESGQANTEAFF. As DNA, the CDR3 is TGTGCCAGCAGTGAATCGGGACAGGCGAACACTGAAGCTTTCTTT. The chain employs TRBV2 and TRBJ1-1; 8 bases align to TRBD1. With V trimmed by 2 bases and J by 1 base, 3 bases remained unmatched. The V gene's germline CDR1 is SNHLY and CDR2 FYNNEI. The length of the CDR3 is 15 residues.

This chain connects TRBV3-1 to TRBJ2-2; D possibly corresponds to TRBD2 (5 bases). The CDR3 sequence is 17 residues long. V was cut by 0 bases and J by 2 bases, with 13 bases left in between. Germline V gene data show CDR1 as LGHDT and CDR2 as YNNKEL (reference sequence). As DNA, the CDR3 is TGTGCCAGCAGCCAAGAAGGAGCGGTCCCCAACACCGGGGAGCTGTTTTTT. It codes for CASSQEGAVPNTGELFF.

The chain couples TRBV7-9 to TRBJ1-1, with D maybe TRBD1 (5 bases). Trimming cost V 6 bases and J 3 bases, with 11 bases left between them. There are 13 residues in the CDR3. Germline CDR1 SEHNR, CDR2 FQNEAQ (reference sequence). CDR3 nucleotide sequence: TGTGCCAGCAGAGGCGACAGTTACACTGAAGCTTTCTTT. Its translation is CASRGDSYTEAFF.

V usage is TRBV4-3 and J usage is TRBJ2-7, with D perhaps TRBD1 or TRBD2 (6 bases each). The V end was cut by 0 bases, the J end by 3 bases, with 18 bases between. The CDR3 totals 17 residues. The germline CDR1 and CDR2 sequences are LGHNA and YSLEER. The CDR3 sequence: CASSQDTGALSFYEQYF. The CDR3 bases are TGCGCCAGCAGCCAAGATACGGGGGCTCTTTCGTTCTACGAGCAGTACTTC.

Only one count was recorded for this clonotype. V is TRBV9 and J is TRBJ1-6, with D tentatively TRBD1 (5 bases). Trimming removed 3 bases at V and 2 bases at J, with 6 bases between. Germline V CDR1 and CDR2: SGDLS, YYNGEE. The CDR3 length is 14 residues. The CDR3 spells CASSGDAYNSPLHF. The CDR3 DNA reads as TGTGCCAGCAGCGGGGACGCCTATAATTCACCCCTCCACTTT.

The chain combines TRBV3-1 with TRBJ2-1; TRBD2 might be the D (6 bases). The germline V gene encodes CDR1 LGHDT and CDR2 YNNKEL (reference sequence). This CDR3 is 15 amino acids long. Deletions cut 0 bases from V and 6 bases from J, with 12 bases between. CDR3 region: CASSQDREVGNEQFF. The CDR3, as DNA: TGTGCCAGCAGCCAAGACAGGGAGGTTGGCAATGAGCAGTTCTTC.

The chain uses TRBV24-1 and TRBJ2-3; D not resolved. The V end was cut by 3 bases, the J end by 0 bases, with 9 bases between. Germline V gene lookup returns CDR1 KGHDR and CDR2 SFDVKD. CDR3 size: 15 residues. The CDR3 bases are TGTGCCACCAGTGATCGTAGGGAAAGCACAGATACGCAGTATTTT. Amino acids: CATSDRRESTDTQYF.

J is TRBJ1-1 and V is TRBV5-1, with TRBD1 identical over 8 bases. This CDR3 contains 19 residues. V shed 3 bases and J 1 base; nucleotides not matched to a gene: 17. Germline V CDR1 and CDR2: SGHRS, YFSETQ. CDR3 loop: CASSSKRIRNRGGNTEAFF. The CDR3 DNA reads as TGCGCCAGCAGCTCGAAACGAATCAGAAACAGGGGGGGGAACACTGAAGCTTTCTTT. Full variable domain (rest looked up from reference TRBV5-1 and TRBJ1-1): KAGVTQTPRYLIKTRGQQVTLSCSPISGHRSVSWYQQTPGQGLQFLFEYFSETQRNKGNFPGRFSGRQFSNSRSEMNVSTLELGDSALYLCASSSKRIRNRGGNTEAFFGQGTRLTVV.

The J gene is TRBJ1-5, the V gene TRBV4-3; D ambiguous. Trimming shortened V by 0 bases and J by 5 bases, and 5 bases separated the two germline ends. This CDR3 has 13 amino acids. The V gene's germline CDR1 is LGHNA and CDR2 YSLEER. Written as DNA, the CDR3 is TGCGCCAGCAGCCAAGATTCGGATCAGCCCCAGCATTTT. Translated, it gives CASSQDSDQPQHF.

This chain joins TRBV7-9 and TRBJ2-1; no clear D. Deletions cut 1 base from V and 7 bases from J, with 11 bases between. The germline V gene has CDR1 SEHNR and CDR2 FQNEAQ (reference sequence). The CDR3 loop spans 14 amino acids. CDR3 sequence reads: CASSLEASRNEQFF. For the CDR3, the DNA is TGTGCCAGCAGCTTAGAGGCTAGTCGGAATGAGCAGTTCTTC. Full variable domain (missing parts from reference TRBV7-9 and TRBJ2-1): DTGVSQNPRHKITKRGQNVTFRCDPISEHNRLYWYRQTLGQGPEFLTYFQNEAQLEKSRLLSDRFSAERPKGSFSTLEIQRTEQGDSAMYLCASSLEASRNEQFFGPGTRLTVL.

The chain is built from TRBV29-1 and TRBJ2-1; 8 bases are a match to TRBD1. This CDR3 has 17 amino acids. Germline assignment: CDR1 SQVTM and CDR2 ANQGSEA. The V and J ends lost 1 base and 4 bases, in that order; junction bases with no gene match: 12. The CDR3 reads CSVEGRQGSLHYNEQFF. The CDR3 coding sequence is TGCAGCGTTGAAGGTAGACAGGGGTCCCTACATTACAATGAGCAGTTCTTC.

The chain couples TRBV3-1 to TRBJ2-7, with 8 bases that match TRBD1. V lost 5 bases, J lost 6 bases, and 9 bases stayed unmatched. The CDR3 extends over 14 amino acids. The germline V gene has CDR1 LGHDT and CDR2 YNNKEL (reference sequence). The CDR3 nucleotides read TGTGCCAGCAGCGAATACAGGGGGTCCAGCGAGCAGTACTTC. Translated, it gives CASSEYRGSSEQYF.